The text below deals with one T cell receptor (beta chain). Antigen specificity is unknown. Measured with immunoSEQ multiplex PCR; TCRdb has only the in-frame clones, and not every one. The table includes approximately 530,000 clones, about 95% detected once. CDR3 length: 14 amino acids. V gave up 5 bases and J gave up 5 bases, with 15 bases separating them. The germline gives CDR1 MDHEN, CDR2 SYDVKM. This sample was included in a study of shared clonotypes between healthy human individuals. Study-level background: The plates for each donor numbered three CD4 naive, three CD4 memory, two CD8 naive and one CD8 memory. General observations from the study: Several donors shared approximately 5% of their naive CD4 clonotypes. In general, naive subsets displayed greater estimated richness than memory subsets did. Generation of non-shared clonotypes was less probable than generation of clonotypes shared by all four donors.

This receptor was taken from a woman under 40 in good health. Sequenced sample: naive CD4+ T cells sorted from blood. Subset noted: CD45RA+ positively selected. The V gene is TRBV28, the J gene TRBJ1-1, with unresolved D. The CDR3 region is CASSEPARRTEAFF. CDR3 coding DNA: TGTGCCAGCAGTGAACCGGCCAGGCGGACTGAAGCTTTCTTT.